The 27 T cell receptor beta chains listed next were all sequenced from one sample in a study of cytotoxic CD8 clonotypes in ibrutinib-treated CLL. Repertoires were generated with immunoSEQ multiplex PCR, while TCRdb's copy carries only in-frame clones and drops some. The data contain just over 200,000 clones, roughly 73% of them singletons. This material consisted of PBMCs, taken after 12 months of ibrutinib treatment. Receptor source: a human donor with chronic lymphocytic leukemia.

The V and J genes are TRBV4-1 and TRBJ1-2; D gene ambiguous. The CDR3 spans 16 residues. V lost 0 bases and J lost 3, with 14 bases in between. Germline-derived CDR1 and CDR2 are MGHRA and YSYEKL. CDR3 region: CASSQDLGLGDYGYTF. DNA for the CDR3: TGCGCCAGCAGCCAAGACCTCGGGCTGGGTGACTATGGCTACACCTTC.

This sequence joins TRBV30 and TRBJ1-2; a weak D match, TRBD1 (5 bases). Looked up from germline, CDR1 is GTSNPN and CDR2 is SVGIG (reference sequence). The CDR3 is 13 amino acids. Trimming removed 3 bases from V and 4 bases from J, with 12 bases in between. The DNA for the CDR3 is TGTGCCTGGAGCCTGGGACTACCCTATGGCTACACCTTC. Its translation is CAWSLGLPYGYTF.

This clone has ten or more counts. The rearrangement joins TRBV25-1 to TRBJ1-4; D might be TRBD1 (5 bases). With 6 bases removed from V and 10 bases from J, the gap between germline ends came to 15 bases. This CDR3 has 13 amino acids. Germline-derived CDR1 and CDR2 are MGHDK and SYGVNS. CDR3 DNA: TGTGCCAGCAGATCTAGGGGTGAAGGAAAACTGTTTTTT. As protein: CASRSRGEGKLFF.

J is TRBJ1-1 and V is TRBV4-1; no firm D call. Germline assignment: CDR1 MGHRA and CDR2 YSYEKL. The ends were cut back, 8 bases at V and 4 bases at J, with 17 bases in the middle. The CDR3 has 14 amino acids. For the CDR3, the DNA is TGCGCCAGCGAAGGGCCTAGGAGGGCCACTGAAGCTTTCTTT. Translated: CASEGPRRATEAFF.

The chain has TRBV6-5 and TRBJ2-7; the D gene is possibly TRBD1 (5 bases). V was cut by 6 bases and J by 2 bases, with 14 bases left in between. This CDR3 is built from 14 residues. Germline-derived CDR1 and CDR2 are MNHEY and SVGAGI. The CDR3 bases are TGTGCCAGCAGAGGGGCCGCCGGAACCTACGAGCAGTACTTC. Translated: CASRGAAGTYEQYF.

V is TRBV5-1 and J is TRBJ2-2; TRBD2 matches 10 bases. The CDR3 sequence is 15 residues long. The V segment lost 2 bases and the J segment 6 bases; nucleotides outside the gene matches: 4. CDR1 is SGHRS, CDR2 YFSETQ, per germline. The CDR3 DNA sequence: TGCGCCAGCAGCTTTTCCCTAGCGGGGGCCGGGGAGCTGTTTTTT. It yields the protein CASSFSLAGAGELFF.

Note on this clone: A read error may account for a junction end that differs from germline. The genes are TRBV7-7 and TRBJ2-5; TRBD1 matches at 7 bases. The germline V gene encodes CDR1 SSHAT and CDR2 FNYEAQ (reference sequence). This CDR3 has 19 amino acids. The chain's CDR3 is CASSFGSQGDPGGKETQYF. In DNA form, the CDR3 reads TGTGCTAGCAGCTTCGGATCGCAGGGGGATCCTGGGGGCAAAGAGACCCAGTACTTC.

The V gene is TRBV27, the J gene TRBJ2-7; no definite D call. V dropped 2 bases and J dropped 0 bases, with 17 bases sitting between them. Germline CDR1 reads MNHEY; CDR2 reads SMNVEV (reference sequence). The CDR3 covers 17 residues. The CDR3 region has the DNA TGTGCCAGCAGTTTAAAAGCCTTCCCTTTATACTCCTACGAGCAGTACTTC. This gives the protein CASSLKAFPLYSYEQYF.

The V call is TRBV6-5, the J call TRBJ2-7, with TRBD1 identical over 7 bases. With V trimmed by 5 bases and J by 6 bases, 4 bases remained unmatched. Germline CDR1 MNHEY, CDR2 SVGAGI. The CDR3 contains 12 residues. The CDR3 here is CASSLDRVEQYF. CDR3 nucleotide sequence: TGTGCCAGCAGTCTCGACAGGGTCGAGCAGTACTTC.

The chain recombines TRBV5-1 with TRBJ1-1, with D unresolved. CDR1 SGHRS and CDR2 YFSETQ come from the germline V gene. The V end was cut by 0 bases, the J end by 2 bases, with 11 bases between. CDR3 length equals 15 residues. CDR3 DNA: TGCGCCAGCAGCTTGGACCCCCTTCTAAACACTGAAGCTTTCTTT. Translated: CASSLDPLLNTEAFF.

The chain joins TRBV7-8 to TRBJ2-2; D may correspond to TRBD1 or TRBD2 (5 bases each). There are 16 residues in the CDR3. Germline V gene sequence: CDR1 SGHVS, CDR2 FQNEAQ. The V gene lost 5 bases and the J gene lost 7 bases, with 20 bases spanning the gap. The CDR3 DNA is TGTGCCAGCAGCCCCCAGGGTCGGCCCCGGGGCGGGGAGCTGTTTTTT. Protein: CASSPQGRPRGGELFF. The complete variable domain, with remaining parts taken from reference TRBV7-8 and TRBJ2-2, reads GAGVSQSPRYKVAKRGQDVALRCDPISGHVSLFWYQQALGQGPEFLTYFQNEAQLDKSGLPSDRFFAERPEGSVSTLKIQRTQQEDSAVYLCASSPQGRPRGGELFFGEGSRLTVL.

This sequence joins TRBV19 and TRBJ2-7; no firm D call. The CDR3 has 15 residues. Germline loops: CDR1 LNHDA, CDR2 SQIVND (reference sequence). Trimming shortened V by 5 bases and J by 3 bases, and 17 bases separated the two germline ends. The CDR3 protein is CASSPPALLVYEQYF. The CDR3 bases are TGTGCCAGTAGTCCTCCAGCGCTGCTGGTCTACGAGCAGTACTTC.

The chain joins TRBV13 to TRBJ2-5, with D unresolved. The CDR3 contains 15 residues. Germline V gene lookup returns CDR1 PRHDT and CDR2 FYEKMQ (reference sequence). Trimming left V 6 bases short and J 7 bases short, with 21 bases between. CDR3 loop: CASRPPEANLGTQYF. CDR3 DNA sequence: TGTGCCAGCAGACCCCCAGAGGCCAACCTAGGGACCCAGTACTTC.

This clone was recorded only once. The rearrangement uses TRBV28 and TRBJ2-7, with TRBD2 matching over 7 bases. The CDR3 consists of 15 residues. The V gene end was trimmed by 5 bases and the J gene end by 0 bases; junction bases not matched to a gene: 7. Germline CDR1 MDHEN, CDR2 SYDVKM. The DNA for the CDR3 is TGTGCCAGCAGTCCGCCTTCTAGCGGCTCCTACGAGCAGTACTTC. Its protein product is CASSPPSSGSYEQYF.

The chain couples TRBV4-1 to TRBJ2-7; 11 nucleotides agree with TRBD1. Germline values: CDR1 MGHRA, CDR2 YSYEKL. V lost 5 bases to trimming and J lost 2 bases; unmatched junction nucleotides: 2. This CDR3 has 14 residues. CDR3 protein: CASSAGQGAYEQYF. The CDR3 DNA reads TGCGCCAGCAGCGCGGGACAGGGGGCCTACGAGCAGTACTTC.

CDR3 coding DNA: TGTGCCAGCAGCGATTCCCTGACGGGCACAGATACGCAGTATTTT. Encoded protein: CASSDSLTGTDTQYF. The chain recombines TRBV9 with TRBJ2-3; D remains unclear. CDR3 length: 15 amino acids. In germline, CDR1 is SGDLS, CDR2 YYNGEE. V lost 3 bases and J 1 base, leaving 12 bases between the germline ends.

The J gene is TRBJ2-5, the V gene TRBV4-2; 8 bases map to TRBD2. The CDR3 has 16 residues. Germline CDR1 is LGHNA and CDR2 is YNFKEQ. J gave up 1 base and V 1 base, and 5 bases lay outside the gene matches. CDR3 sequence (DNA): TGTGCCAGCAGCCAAGCTGAGCGGGGGATCCAAGAGACCCAGTACTTC. The encoded protein is CASSQAERGIQETQYF.

In its sample, this clone was seen once. J is TRBJ2-3 and V is TRBV5-5, with D maybe TRBD1 (6 bases). Trimming shortened V by 3 bases and J by 4 bases, and 9 bases separated the two germline ends. The CDR3 runs 13 residues. Germline lookup yields CDR1 SGHKS and CDR2 YYEKEE (reference sequence). CDR3 protein: CASSWTVPDTQYF. The DNA for the CDR3 is TGTGCCAGCAGCTGGACAGTGCCAGATACGCAGTATTTT.

The chain has TRBV7-8 and TRBJ2-3, with D possibly being TRBD2 (5 bases). CDR1 and CDR2 (germline): SGHVS, FQNEAQ. V was cut by 8 bases and J by 7 bases, with 19 bases left in between. CDR3 length: 14 amino acids. The CDR3 DNA reads as TGTGCCAGCCGCGGGCGGTTTGGTTTATATACGCAGTATTTT. Its protein product is CASRGRFGLYTQYF.

The V and J genes are TRBV9 and TRBJ2-2; no clear D. In germline, CDR1 is SGDLS, CDR2 YYNGEE. V gave up 5 bases and J gave up 1 base, with 6 bases separating them. This CDR3 has 13 residues. CDR3 amino acids: CASRWGNTGELFF. In nucleotides, the CDR3 is TGTGCCAGCAGGTGGGGGAACACCGGGGAGCTGTTTTTT.

The table lists this clone with a count of one. The chain uses TRBV5-8 and TRBJ1-1; D remains ambiguous. This CDR3 contains 14 residues. The germline V and J ends were trimmed by 2 bases and 4 bases, with 12 bases remaining between them. Looked up from germline, CDR1 is SGHTS and CDR2 is YDEGEE. The CDR3 DNA reads as TGTGCCAGCAGCTTACACGGACGGGGCACTGAAGCTTTCTTT. Its translation: CASSLHGRGTEAFF.

V and J are TRBV6-9 and TRBJ1-2; 8 bases fit TRBD1. Germline CDR1 reads MNHGY; CDR2 reads SVAAGI. The J segment lost 5 bases and the V segment lost 5 bases, leaving 7 bases of the junction unmatched. The CDR3 runs 14 residues. The CDR3 coding sequence is TGTGCCAGCAGTCCTATGGACAGGGAGTATGGCTACACCTTC. Its protein product is CASSPMDREYGYTF.

This chain joins TRBV5-5 and TRBJ2-1; TRBD2 agrees at 15 bases. The germline V gene has CDR1 SGHKS and CDR2 YYEKEE (reference sequence). This CDR3 is built from 16 residues. With V trimmed by 3 bases and J by 9 bases, 7 bases remained unmatched. The CDR3 loop reads CASSSRTSGRVGEQFF. CDR3 bases: TGTGCCAGCAGCTCCCGGACTAGCGGGAGGGTAGGTGAGCAGTTCTTC.

The CDR3 loop reads CASTPRLAGYNEQFF. The CDR3 DNA is TGCGCCAGCACCCCCAGGCTAGCGGGTTACAATGAGCAGTTCTTC. This chain links TRBV4-1 with TRBJ2-1, with 8 bases aligning to TRBD2. Germline V gives CDR1 MGHRA, CDR2 YSYEKL. The CDR3 sequence is 15 residues long. J was trimmed by 4 bases and V by 7 bases; bases with no gene match: 9.

This clone was detected only a few times. The rearrangement uses TRBV4-1 and TRBJ2-7; perhaps TRBD1 as D (5 bases). Germline V gene data show CDR1 as MGHRA and CDR2 as YSYEKL. Trimming removed 1 base from V and 3 bases from J, with 22 bases in between. This CDR3 has 18 residues. CDR3 in amino acids: CASSQGPSLRKGDYEQYF. The CDR3 bases are TGCGCCAGCAGCCAAGGCCCATCCCTACGGAAAGGGGACTACGAGCAGTACTTC.

The chain uses TRBV7-2 and TRBJ2-2; D is ambiguous. Trimming removed 5 bases at V and 7 bases at J, with 8 bases between. Germline V gives CDR1 SGHTA, CDR2 FQGNSA. The CDR3 sequence is 12 residues long. For the CDR3, the DNA is TGTGCCAGCAGCACTCTTTTCGGGGAGCTGTTTTTT. Protein: CASSTLFGELFF.

The chain couples TRBV6-5 to TRBJ1-4, with D perhaps TRBD1 (6 bases). With 0 bases removed from V and 7 bases from J, the gap between germline ends came to 12 bases. The CDR3 loop spans 15 amino acids. CDR1 is MNHEY, CDR2 SVGAGI, per germline. The CDR3 nucleotides are TGTGCCAGCAGTTACTCAGGGGGGTCCCGTGAAAAACTGTTTTTT. As protein: CASSYSGGSREKLFF.